This T cell receptor beta chain originates from a study of blood T cell repertoires in COVID-19. On the study more broadly: T cells, B-cell-depleted T cells, or PBMCs supplied cDNA or gDNA.

This clone was found a few times. In the authors' methods: Amplifying reference gene primers gave estimates of nucleated cell counts. Only in-frame clones appear in the TCRdb table, and some are missing; sequencing was by immunoSEQ multiplex PCR. That table furnishes V, J and clone size, whereas the DNA furnished D and trimming. The sample includes more than 15,000 clones, more than 75% of them seen just once. Germline V gene sequence: CDR1 SEHNR, CDR2 FQNEAQ (reference sequence). Trimming cost V 2 bases and J 3 bases; bases outside gene matches: 6. This CDR3 spans 16 amino acids. This TCR came from a human donor with active COVID-19. The donor label of this sample is uncertain. The sequenced sample consisted of peripheral blood. The chain uses TRBV7-9 and TRBJ2-7; 11 bases are a match to TRBD1. In nucleotides, the CDR3 is TGTGCCAGCAGCTTATCACGGACAGGGGGCGTCTACGAGCAGTACTTC. This encodes CASSLSRTGGVYEQYF. Combining the CDR3 with reference TRBV7-9 and TRBJ2-7 gives the whole variable domain DTGVSQNPRHKITKRGQNVTFRCDPISEHNRLYWYRQTLGQGPEFLTYFQNEAQLEKSRLLSDRFSAERPKGSFSTLEIQRTEQGDSAMYLCASSLSRTGGVYEQYFGPGTRLTVT.